This passage covers 19 T cell receptor beta chains from one sample sequenced in a study of shared clonotypes between healthy human individuals. The assay was immunoSEQ multiplex PCR, and TCRdb's table has in-frame clones only and misses some. The sample lists roughly 520,000 clones; 90% to 97% were seen once. The sample comprised naive CD4+ T cells sorted from blood. Subset specified: CD45RA+ positively selected. The receptors here all came from a woman aged 30 to 39 in good health.

V gene TRBV5-1 combines with J gene TRBJ2-2; no clear D. V lost 1 base and J 1 base, leaving 11 bases between the germline ends. CDR1 is SGHRS and CDR2 is YFSETQ in the germline V gene. CDR3 length equals 16 residues. The CDR3 here is CASSLMSELNTGELFF. In DNA, the CDR3 is TGCGCCAGCAGCTTGATGTCGGAACTGAACACCGGGGAGCTGTTTTTT.

This chain uses TRBV5-1 with TRBJ2-2, with 7 positions matching TRBD1. V lost 2 bases, J lost 3 bases, and 7 bases stayed unmatched. The germline V gene has CDR1 SGHRS and CDR2 YFSETQ. The CDR3 contains 16 residues. Written as DNA, the CDR3 is TGCGCCAGCAGCTTCGGGACAGCACAATACACCGGGGAGCTGTTTTTT. Protein sequence: CASSFGTAQYTGELFF.

The chain couples TRBV28 to TRBJ2-2, with a possible D match to TRBD2 (6 bases). CDR1 is MDHEN and CDR2 is SYDVKM in the germline V gene. The length of the CDR3 is 16 residues. The ends were cut back, 2 bases at V and 1 base at J, with 11 bases in the middle. This CDR3 is CASSLGGTENTGELFF. In nucleotides, the CDR3 is TGTGCCAGCAGTTTAGGTGGGACTGAGAACACCGGGGAGCTGTTTTTT.

The chain uses TRBV19 and TRBJ1-1, with D perhaps matching TRBD1 (5 bases). This CDR3 region has 13 residues. Per the germline V gene, CDR1 is LNHDA and CDR2 is SQIVND (reference sequence). V lost 10 bases and J 3 bases, leaving 15 bases between the germline ends. CDR3 DNA sequence: TGTGCCATCCGGAGGGGCGCAGACACTGAAGCTTTCTTT. Translation gives CAIRRGADTEAFF.

The rearrangement uses TRBV12-5 and TRBJ1-3; D gene uncertain. V lost 3 bases and J lost 0, with 12 bases in between. The CDR3 length is 16 residues. The germline CDR1 and CDR2 sequences are LGHNT and FRNRAP. The CDR3 is CASGLFHRGSGNTIYF. CDR3 coding DNA: TGTGCTAGTGGTTTATTTCACCGGGGCTCTGGAAACACCATATATTTT.

The chain links TRBV28 to TRBJ2-1; D is unclear. V lost 7 bases and J lost 6, with 7 bases in between. The CDR3 loop spans 11 amino acids. CDR1 is MDHEN, CDR2 SYDVKM, per germline. Written as DNA, the CDR3 is TGTGCCAGCACCTACATCAATGAGCAGTTCTTC. The encoded protein is CASTYINEQFF.

This chain connects TRBV4-1 to TRBJ2-3; 12 nucleotides align to TRBD2. With V trimmed by 4 bases and J by 5 bases, 4 bases remained unmatched. The germline V gene encodes CDR1 MGHRA and CDR2 YSYEKL. CDR3 length: 15 amino acids. Here the CDR3 reads CASSRLAGVVDTQYF. Here the CDR3 DNA reads TGCGCCAGCAGCCGACTAGCGGGAGTGGTAGATACGCAGTATTTT.

The genes are TRBV28 and TRBJ2-7; D gene unclear. The CDR3 contains 15 residues. Trimming took 7 bases from V and 0 from J, leaving 16 bases between them. Per the germline V gene, CDR1 is MDHEN and CDR2 is SYDVKM. CDR3: CASTSPRRSSYEQYF. CDR3 in DNA: TGTGCCAGCACCTCTCCCCGCAGGAGCTCCTACGAGCAGTACTTC. The full variable domain, with the rest looked up from reference TRBV28 and TRBJ2-7, is DVKVTQSSRYLVKRTGEKVFLECVQDMDHENMFWYRQDPGLGLRLIYFSYDVKMKEKGDIPEGYSVSREKKERFSLILESASTNQTSMYLCASTSPRRSSYEQYFGPGTRLTVT.

The DNA for the CDR3 is TGTGCCAGCAGTTCCGGGACTAGCAAGAAATACTTC. It specifies CASSSGTSKKYF. This chain links TRBV27 with TRBJ2-5, with TRBD2 matching over 9 bases. CDR1 MNHEY and CDR2 SMNVEV come from the germline V gene (reference sequence). CDR3 length: 12 residues. V shed 4 bases and J 14 bases; nucleotides not matched to a gene: 8.

This clone appeared a few times. The chain combines TRBV6-6 with TRBJ1-2; D gene unclear. V was trimmed by 2 bases and J by 3 bases, leaving 13 bases between them. There are 15 residues in the CDR3. The V gene's germline CDR1 is MNHNY and CDR2 SVGAGI (reference sequence). As DNA, the CDR3 is TGTGCCAGCAGTTACCTCCGTACAGCCGACTATGGCTACACCTTC. It yields the protein CASSYLRTADYGYTF.

The count of this clone is one. The chain is built from TRBV6-5 and TRBJ2-2; D unresolved. In germline, CDR1 is MNHEY, CDR2 SVGAGI. Trimming pared 8 bases from V and 5 bases from J, leaving 9 bases between. The CDR3 sequence is 12 residues long. DNA of the CDR3: TGTGCCAGCCCAAATTTTACCGGGGAGCTGTTTTTT. Translated: CASPNFTGELFF.

The chain has TRBV28 and TRBJ2-7; TRBD1 agrees at 9 bases. Per the germline V gene, CDR1 is MDHEN and CDR2 is SYDVKM. The CDR3 runs to 12 residues. V was pared by 11 bases and J by 6 bases, with 8 bases of the junction left unmatched. CDR3 DNA: TGTGCCGTACAGGGGGCCCTCCTCGAGCAGTACTTC. This codes for CAVQGALLEQYF.

The rearrangement joins TRBV7-6 to TRBJ2-7; a possible D gene is TRBD1 (6 bases). The CDR3 runs to 16 residues. Trimming left V 0 bases short and J 2 bases short, with 14 bases between. CDR1 and CDR2 from the germline V gene are SGHVS and FNYEAQ. CDR3 sequence (DNA): TGTGCCAGCAGCTTAGCCCCGGACAGAGATACCTACGAGCAGTACTTC. Translation: CASSLAPDRDTYEQYF.

The chain combines TRBV9 with TRBJ2-5; D ambiguous. The closer fit of TRBJ2-7 to the DNA end suggests the J call may be wrong. Germline loops: CDR1 SGDLS, CDR2 YYNGEE. The CDR3 runs to 15 residues. The CDR3 sequence is CASSETDQIQYEQYF. The CDR3 DNA is TGTGCCAGCAGCGAAACAGATCAGATCCAATACGAGCAGTACTTC.

CDR3 DNA sequence: TGTGCCAGCAGTTACCCCAGGGACAATTCACCCCTCCACTTT. It translates to CASSYPRDNSPLHF. V gene TRBV6-6 combines with J gene TRBJ1-6; tentative D call: TRBD1 (5 bases). The germline V gene has CDR1 MNHNY and CDR2 SVGAGI (reference sequence). The CDR3 runs 14 residues. V was pared by 2 bases and J by 7 bases, with 9 bases between.

This clone has more than one count but fewer than ten. V and J are TRBV11-2 and TRBJ2-2; 7 positions match TRBD1. The germline gives CDR1 SGHAT, CDR2 FQNNGV. CDR3 length: 15 residues. The junction had 3 bases not matched to a gene; V was cut back by 4 bases and J by 1 base. In DNA form, the CDR3 reads TGTGCCAGCAGCTCTGGGACAGTGAACACCGGGGAGCTGTTTTTT. Protein sequence: CASSSGTVNTGELFF.

The rearrangement joins TRBV4-1 to TRBJ2-7; D is ambiguous. The CDR3 is 15 residues long. Germline V lookup: CDR1 MGHRA, CDR2 YSYEKL. V lost 1 base to trimming and J lost 3 bases, with 13 bases between them. The CDR3 loop reads CASSQVGSQLYEQYF. CDR3 in DNA: TGCGCCAGCAGCCAAGTAGGTTCGCAGCTCTACGAGCAGTACTTC.

As for this clone: Other DNA sequences from this sample encode an identical CDR3 as well. The chain couples TRBV21-1 to TRBJ2-4; TRBD1 was called by the table and not checked on the DNA. TRBV21-1 is designated a pseudogene. This CDR3 contains 14 residues. CDR3 DNA: TGTGCCAGCAGCAAAGGGCAGGCGAAAAACATTCAGTACTTC. Translation: CASSKGQAKNIQYF.

This clone appeared once. The CDR3, as DNA: TGTGCCAGCACCGGACAGGTTAATCAGCCCCAGCATTTT. Its translation is CASTGQVNQPQHF. The gene calls are TRBV28 and TRBJ1-5, with 7 bases matching TRBD1. CDR3 length: 13 amino acids. The germline V gene has CDR1 MDHEN and CDR2 SYDVKM. V gave up 7 bases and J gave up 4 bases; unmatched junction bases: 4.